This TCR beta chain stems from a study of graft-versus-host responses after intestinal transplantation. Study-wide context: Multivisceral, liver-intestinal, or isolated intestinal transplants were performed in recipients. Among the recipients, all got anti-thymocyte globulin induction and then tacrolimus and steroids for around three years.

In the case of this clone: Its antigen is not identified.

Per the germline V gene, CDR1 is PRHDT and CDR2 is FYEKMQ (reference sequence). V was pared by 5 bases and J by 3 bases, with 6 bases of the junction left unmatched. The CDR3 runs 14 residues. Sequencing was performed with immunoSEQ multiplex PCR; in TCRdb, only in-frame clones are kept and a portion is missing. This sample yields roughly 97,000 clones, of which about 90% are seen a single time; 0.7% to 0.9% belongs to the top ten. The V and J genes are TRBV13 and TRBJ1-1, with TRBD1 identical over 7 bases. Material: unstimulated CD4+ T cells sorted from spleen or lymph node cells, obtained before intestinal transplant. This clonotype was sampled from a human donor who received an intestinal transplant. CDR3 coding DNA: TGTGCCAGCAGCCCTGGACAGGTATACACTGAAGCTTTCTTT. This translates into CASSPGQVYTEAFF.